Below, one T cell receptor beta chain is given with its context. This sample is part of a study of blood T cell repertoires in COVID-19. In the study overall: Nucleic acid was either cDNA or gDNA, and it came from T cells, B-cell-depleted T cells, or PBMCs.

This table comes from immunoSEQ multiplex PCR, and its TCRdb copy is limited to in-frame clones, with some not included. The sample includes some 300,000 clones, less than 90% seen only once; the top ten take under 15%. The CDR3 is made up of 16 amino acids. Germline CDR1 reads MNHEY; CDR2 reads SMNVEV (reference sequence). Trimming stripped 2 bases from V and 9 bases from J, with 20 bases between. The receptor's source is a woman in her 70s with COVID-19, enrolled during active disease. The sample taken for sequencing was peripheral blood. J is TRBJ1-5 and V is TRBV27; no clear D. Written as DNA, the CDR3 is TGTGCCAGCAGTTTACTCGGGAAAGGAGGGATCTTGCCCCAGCATTTT. Translation gives CASSLLGKGGILPQHF.